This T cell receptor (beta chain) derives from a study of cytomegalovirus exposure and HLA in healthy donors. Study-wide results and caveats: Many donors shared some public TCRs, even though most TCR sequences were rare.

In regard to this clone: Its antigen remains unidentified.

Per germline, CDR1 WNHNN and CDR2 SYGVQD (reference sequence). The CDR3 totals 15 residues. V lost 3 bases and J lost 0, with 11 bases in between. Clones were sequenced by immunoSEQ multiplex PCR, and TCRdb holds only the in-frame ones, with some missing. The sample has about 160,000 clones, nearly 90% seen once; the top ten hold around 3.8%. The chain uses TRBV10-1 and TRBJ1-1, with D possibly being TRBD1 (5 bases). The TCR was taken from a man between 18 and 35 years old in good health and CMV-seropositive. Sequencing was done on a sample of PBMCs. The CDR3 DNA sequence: TGCGCCAGCAGTGATGGGACTGGGGTGAACACTGAAGCTTTCTTT. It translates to CASSDGTGVNTEAFF.